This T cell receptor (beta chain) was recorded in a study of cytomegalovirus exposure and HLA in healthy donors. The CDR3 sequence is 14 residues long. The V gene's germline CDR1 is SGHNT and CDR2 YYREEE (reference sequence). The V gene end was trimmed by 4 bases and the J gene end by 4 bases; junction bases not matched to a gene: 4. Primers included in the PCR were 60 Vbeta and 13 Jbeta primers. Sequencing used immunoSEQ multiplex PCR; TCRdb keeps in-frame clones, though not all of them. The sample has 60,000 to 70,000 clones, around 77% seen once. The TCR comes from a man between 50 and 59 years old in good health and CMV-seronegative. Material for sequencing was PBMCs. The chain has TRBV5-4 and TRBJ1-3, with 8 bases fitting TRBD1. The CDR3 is CASSTTGGGNTIYF. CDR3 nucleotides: TGTGCCAGCAGCACAACAGGGGGAGGAAACACCATATATTTT.